This entry lists 9 T cell receptor beta chains sequenced from one sample in a study of control samples from healthy donors and cancer patients. Libraries were prepared by immunoSEQ multiplex PCR; TCRdb keeps only in-frame clonotypes and omits some of them. The sample lists approximately 120,000 clones, about 90% occurring once. Sequencing used blood. The receptors originated from a man in his sixties in good health.

The gene calls are TRBV6-5 and TRBJ2-7, with a tentative D call TRBD2 (5 bases). Germline-derived CDR1 and CDR2 are MNHEY and SVGAGI. This CDR3 has 15 residues. Trimming pared 0 bases from V and 3 bases from J, leaving 12 bases between. The CDR3 sequence is CASSYSATGNYEQYF. In nucleotides, the CDR3 is TGTGCCAGCAGTTACTCGGCGACGGGAAACTACGAGCAGTACTTC.

In this sample, this clone turned up once. Other DNA sequences of this sample code for an identical CDR3. The rearrangement links TRBV20-1 to TRBJ1-2; D remains ambiguous. Looked up from germline, CDR1 is DFQATT and CDR2 is SNEGSKA (reference sequence). There are 11 residues in the CDR3. The V gene lost 3 bases and the J gene lost 6 bases, with 8 bases spanning the gap. The CDR3 bases are TGCAGTGCTAGCGAGATAGATGGCTACACCTTC. It is translated as CSASEIDGYTF.

The V call is TRBV27, the J call TRBJ2-2; 9 positions match TRBD1. The germline V gene encodes CDR1 MNHEY and CDR2 SMNVEV (reference sequence). The ends lost 5 bases at V and 3 bases at J; junction bases unmatched: 7. This CDR3 has 16 residues. CDR3 in amino acids: CASSERGTGYTGELFF. The CDR3 nucleotides read TGTGCCAGCAGTGAGCGAGGGACAGGGTACACCGGGGAGCTGTTTTTT.

CDR3: CASSLETVNTGELFF. The CDR3, as DNA: TGTGCCAGCAGCTTAGAGACAGTGAACACCGGGGAGCTGTTTTTT. V is TRBV11-2 and J is TRBJ2-2, with D tentatively TRBD1 (5 bases). The CDR3 covers 15 residues. Germline V gene lookup returns CDR1 SGHAT and CDR2 FQNNGV. V lost 0 bases and J lost 1, with 6 bases in between. Based on the CDR3 plus reference TRBV11-2 and TRBJ2-2, the full variable domain is EAGVAQSPRYKIIEKRQSVAFWCNPISGHATLYWYQQILGQGPKLLIQFQNNGVVDDSQLPKDRFSAERLKGVDSTLKIQPAKLEDSAVYLCASSLETVNTGELFFGEGSRLTVL.

This rearrangement joins TRBV18 to TRBJ1-6; TRBD1 is a possible D gene (5 bases). The CDR3 has 15 residues. Per the germline V gene, CDR1 is KGHSH and CDR2 is LQKENI. V was pared by 2 bases and J by 8 bases, with 13 bases between. In DNA, the CDR3 is TGTGCCAGCTCACCAAACCGGGGCGAAGATTCACCCCTCCACTTT. It specifies CASSPNRGEDSPLHF.

In this sample, this clone turned up a few times. This rearrangement joins TRBV4-1 to TRBJ2-2; possibly TRBD2 for D (5 bases). CDR1 and CDR2 (germline): MGHRA, YSYEKL. This CDR3 is 15 amino acids long. Trimming left V 2 bases short and J 7 bases short, with 14 bases between. CDR3 nucleotides: TGCGCCAGCAGCCAACTGTCCGGGATAGGCGGGGAGCTGTTTTTT. Encoded protein: CASSQLSGIGGELFF.

The V and J genes are TRBV7-8 and TRBJ1-2, with D unclear. Trimming cost V 1 base and J 5 bases, with 8 bases left between them. The length of the CDR3 is 13 residues. Germline V CDR1 and CDR2: SGHVS, FQNEAQ. CDR3: CASSLDRAYGYTF. The CDR3 DNA sequence: TGTGCCAGCAGCTTAGATCGGGCGTATGGCTACACCTTC.

A single count supports this clone. The chain has TRBV7-8 and TRBJ1-6; D is ambiguous. CDR1 SGHVS and CDR2 FQNEAQ come from the germline V gene. The germline V and J ends were trimmed by 2 bases and 11 bases, with 19 bases remaining between them. This CDR3 comprises 16 residues. In DNA form, the CDR3 reads TGTGCCAGCAGCTTAAGCTCTATGTCGCCATCCACACCCCTCCACTTT. This codes for CASSLSSMSPSTPLHF. Full variable domain (missing parts from reference TRBV7-8 and TRBJ1-6): GAGVSQSPRYKVAKRGQDVALRCDPISGHVSLFWYQQALGQGPEFLTYFQNEAQLDKSGLPSDRFFAERPEGSVSTLKIQRTQQEDSAVYLCASSLSSMSPSTPLHFGNGTRLTVT.

The chain combines TRBV5-1 with TRBJ2-3; no clear D gene. The CDR3 is 17 amino acids. The germline V and J ends were trimmed by 3 bases and 0 bases, with 17 bases remaining between them. Germline values: CDR1 SGHRS, CDR2 YFSETQ. The CDR3 DNA reads as TGCGCCAGCAGCTCAGCCGCGTGGCGGCAAAGCACAGATACGCAGTATTTT. Translated, it gives CASSSAAWRQSTDTQYF.